The rows below give T cell receptor beta chains drawn from one sample of a study of cytomegalovirus exposure and HLA in healthy donors. The data were produced by immunoSEQ multiplex PCR, yet TCRdb's version contains in-frame clones alone and is incomplete. The profile shows some 170,000 clones, around 80% of them singletons. Sequences were obtained from PBMCs. The receptors were gathered from a girl aged 5-17 years in good health and CMV-seropositive. Both conserved end residues are trimmed from each CDR3. Fields, in order: V gene, CDR3 protein.

v_gene: TRBV28
CDR3aa: ASSHTGEAF

v_gene: TRBV28
CDR3aa: ASSTGTSKYNEQF

v_gene: TRBV5-1
CDR3aa: ASSFLAGTGGYEQY

v_gene: TRBV5-1
CDR3aa: ASSFNRGTEAF

v_gene: TRBV7-6
CDR3aa: ASSFSRAGAEVNTEAF

v_gene: TRBV6-5
CDR3aa: ASRGQMENIQY

v_gene: TRBV6-6
CDR3aa: ASSYGSFYEQY

v_gene: TRBV7-9
CDR3aa: ASRATAIQETQY

v_gene: TRBV25-1
CDR3aa: ASTAGGHEQY

v_gene: TRBV19
CDR3aa: ASTPTRTPGGTQY

v_gene: TRBV18
CDR3aa: ASSSGTGGQETQY

v_gene: TRBV29-1
CDR3aa: SVEFTTGTGGDEQY

v_gene: TRBV6-5
CDR3aa: ASSRAISQPQH